Listed below are T cell receptor beta chains from one sample, sequenced in a study of T cell responses to AZD1222 COVID-19 vaccine. Here immunoSEQ multiplex PCR was the method, and the copy in TCRdb shows in-frame clones only, minus some. The sample includes approximately 110,000 clones, around 92% of them seen just once. Specimen: peripheral blood, collected 28 days after the second AZD1222 dose. The receptor source for this set is an adult who received the AZD1222 COVID-19 vaccine. Both conserved end residues are part of each CDR3. Fields, in order: V gene, clone size, J gene, D gene, CDR3 DNA, CDR3 protein. A D gene is named only where the DNA matches it firmly. Clone size appears in some rows only: once, few, many, or a class for an expanded clone.

>TRBV20-1|-|TRBJ1-1|-
TGCAGTGCTAGTTGGGGGAACACTGAAGCTTTCTTT
CSASWGNTEAFF
>TRBV19|-|TRBJ1-1|-
TGTGCCACCCTGGGGGCAGCGAACACTGAAGCTTTCTTT
CATLGAANTEAFF
>TRBV5-1|-|TRBJ2-2|TRBD1
TGCGCCAGCAGCCCTCAGGACAGGAGCACCGGGGAGCTGTTTTTT
CASSPQDRSTGELFF
>TRBV27|-|TRBJ1-1|-
TGTGCCAGCAGTTCGGGGGCCAGCACTGAAGCTTTCTTT
CASSSGASTEAFF
>TRBV7-9|-|TRBJ2-2|-
TGTGCCAGCAGCTTAGCGGGGGGCAGCACCGGGGAGCTGTTTTTT
CASSLAGGSTGELFF
>TRBV13|-|TRBJ2-7|TRBD1
TGTGCCAGCAGCTTAGACAGGGGGCTCTACGAGCAGTACTTC
CASSLDRGLYEQYF
>TRBV12-3/TRBV12-4|-|TRBJ2-7|-
TGTGCCAGCAGTTACCAGGGCCAGGGCGAGCAGTACTTC
CASSYQGQGEQYF
>TRBV18|-|TRBJ1-1|-
TGTGCCAGCTCACAGGGGAACATGAACACTGAAGCTTTCTTT
CASSQGNMNTEAFF
>TRBV27|-|TRBJ2-3|-
TGTGCCAGCAGTCCCCTCCCCCGCGCGCCAGATACGCAGTATTTT
CASSPLPRAPDTQYF
>TRBV2|-|TRBJ2-5|TRBD2
TGTGCCAGCAATCTACTAGCGTTTGAGACCCAGTACTTC
CASNLLAFETQYF
>TRBV18|-|TRBJ1-4|-
TGTGCCAGCTCACCCGGAGAGGGTGAAAAACTGTTTTTT
CASSPGEGEKLFF
>TRBV3-1/TRBV3-2|-|TRBJ1-2|-
TGTGCCAGCAGCCAAGATCTGGTAGACCCAAAAAACTATGGCTACACCTTC
CASSQDLVDPKNYGYTF
>TRBV27|-|TRBJ2-3|-
TGTGCCAGCAGTTTATCGTGGGGGGGCAGCTCGGATACGCAGTATTTT
CASSLSWGGSSDTQYF
>TRBV9|-|TRBJ1-6|-
TGTGCCAGCAGCGCCCGAGAAGATTCACCCCTCCACTTT
CASSAREDSPLHF
>TRBV3-1/TRBV3-2|-|TRBJ2-1|-
TGTGCCAGCAGCCAAGCAGGGGGGTACCCTTTTGATGAGCAGTTCTTC
CASSQAGGYPFDEQFF
>TRBV21-1|-|TRBJ2-7|-
TGTGCCAGCAGCAAAGGCTCTAGGGACAGCCCCTACGAGCAGTACTTC
CASSKGSRDSPYEQYF
>TRBV7-2|once|TRBJ2-3|-
TGTGCCAGCAGCCTAGGGAGCGGAAAGGGAATAGATACGCAGTATTTT
CASSLGSGKGIDTQYF
>TRBV6-1|few|TRBJ1-1|-
TGTGCCAGCAGTGATCGGCGGAACATGAACACTGAAGCTTTCTTT
CASSDRRNMNTEAFF
>TRBV5-4|-|TRBJ1-1|-
TGTGCCAGCAGCTTAGGGGGTGGCCCGACCACTGAAGCTTTCTTT
CASSLGGGPTTEAFF
>TRBV20-1|-|TRBJ2-2|TRBD1
TGCAGTGCTAGTGGACAGGGGGCTACCGGGGAGCTGTTTTTT
CSASGQGATGELFF
>TRBV5-3|-|TRBJ2-5|-
TGTGCCAGAAGCTCCTTGCGCCAGGGATCCCAAGAGACCCAGTACTTC
CARSSLRQGSQETQYF
>TRBV2|-|TRBJ2-3|TRBD1
TGTGCCAGCAGAGGGACAGGGGCCGTCTTAGATACGCAGTATTTT
CASRGTGAVLDTQYF
>TRBV2|-|TRBJ1-5|-
TGTGCCAGCAGTGAACGGGTTACTAATCAGCCCCAGCATTTT
CASSERVTNQPQHF
>TRBV7-2|-|TRBJ1-6|-
TGTGCCAGCAGCTTCGGTGTACCTTCACCCCTCCACTTT
CASSFGVPSPLHF
>TRBV29-1|-|TRBJ1-2|TRBD1
TGCAGCGTTGTATTTCAGGACAGGGATACAACTAACTATGGCTACACCTTC
CSVVFQDRDTTNYGYTF
>TRBV27|-|TRBJ2-1|TRBD2
TGTGCCAGCAGTGGGCTAGCGGCGGCCTACAATGAGCAGTTCTTC
CASSGLAAAYNEQFF
>TRBV7-2|-|TRBJ2-1|TRBD2
TGTGCCAGCAGCCCCTGGACTAGCGGGGGGGGCGGGGAGCAGTTCTTC
CASSPWTSGGGGEQFF
>TRBV18|-|TRBJ1-1|-
TGTGCCAGCTCACCACCGGGGGCGGTGGCTATCCTGAACACTGAAGCTTTCTTT
CASSPPGAVAILNTEAFF
>TRBV2|-|TRBJ1-2|TRBD1
TGTGCCAGCAGTGCCGGGACAGCAGATTATGGCTACACCTTC
CASSAGTADYGYTF
>TRBV6-2/TRBV6-3|-|TRBJ2-7|TRBD1
TGTGCCAGCAGTTACTCCCGGGACAGGGGCTACGAGCAGTACTTC
CASSYSRDRGYEQYF
>TRBV10-2|-|TRBJ2-3|TRBD2
TGCGCCAGCACCGGTTCTTTTAGCGGGGGGGCCGTGGGAGATACGCAGTATTTT
CASTGSFSGGAVGDTQYF
>TRBV5-4|-|TRBJ1-2|TRBD1
TGTGCCAGCAGCTTGGGTGGGACAGGGGATGGCTACACCTTC
CASSLGGTGDGYTF
>TRBV18|-|TRBJ1-5|-
TGTGCCAGCTCCCAGGGACACCTTAGCAATCAGCCCCAGCATTTT
CASSQGHLSNQPQHF
>TRBV6-2/TRBV6-3|-|TRBJ1-5|-
TGTGCCAGCAGTAGGAGGGCGATGGGGCAGGGAATAGGTCAGCCCCAGCATTTT
CASSRRAMGQGIGQPQHF
>TRBV5-4|-|TRBJ2-6|-
TGTGCCAGCACTATAGGGGCGGTAAACTCTGGGGCCAACGTCCTGACTTTC
CASTIGAVNSGANVLTF
>TRBV10-3|-|TRBJ2-7|-
TGTGCCATTCAGACTATTTCCGAGCAGTACTTC
CAIQTISEQYF
>TRBV7-9|-|TRBJ2-2|-
TGTGCCAGCAGTTTCTTAGCGGAGGGGGGACCCGGGGAGCTGTTTTTT
CASSFLAEGGPGELFF